This TCR beta chain originates from a study of metastatic and nonmetastatic thyroid tumors. MiXCR reprocessed the PCR reads for TCRdb. The data show about 24,000 clones, under 30% seen once. No treatment had been given to any patient before thyroid surgery. Germline CDR1 reads MDHEN; CDR2 reads SYDVKM. The CDR3 length is 12 residues. V lost 6 bases to trimming and J lost 8 bases, with 10 bases between them. This clone was detected many times. Its target is not known. Study-wide results and limits: Significantly higher TCR beta diversity was reportedly seen in malignant thyroid tumors than benign nodules, in blood and tumor.

Sequenced material: blood. The chain couples TRBV28 to TRBJ1-4; D call uncertain. The TCR originated in a male donor with papillary thyroid cancer or a benign thyroid nodule (not recorded which). Some clones in this sample may be carry-over from other donors' samples. The CDR3, as DNA: TGTGCCAGCAGCCTTATGAACGAAAAACTGTTTTTT. Translating it yields CASSLMNEKLFF.